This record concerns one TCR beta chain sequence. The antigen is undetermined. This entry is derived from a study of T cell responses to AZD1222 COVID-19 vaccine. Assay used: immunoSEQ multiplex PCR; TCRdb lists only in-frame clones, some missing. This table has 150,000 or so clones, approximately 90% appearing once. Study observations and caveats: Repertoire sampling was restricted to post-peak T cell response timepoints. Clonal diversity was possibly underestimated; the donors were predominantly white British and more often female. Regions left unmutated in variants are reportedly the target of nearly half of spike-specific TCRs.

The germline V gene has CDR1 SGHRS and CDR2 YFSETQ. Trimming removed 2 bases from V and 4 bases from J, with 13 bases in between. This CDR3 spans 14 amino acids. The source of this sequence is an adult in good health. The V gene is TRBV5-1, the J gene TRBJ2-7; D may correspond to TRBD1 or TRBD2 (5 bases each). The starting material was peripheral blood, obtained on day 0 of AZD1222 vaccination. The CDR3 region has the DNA TGCGCCAGCAGCTTTAGAGGGGTTGAATACGAGCAGTACTTC. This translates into CASSFRGVEYEQYF.